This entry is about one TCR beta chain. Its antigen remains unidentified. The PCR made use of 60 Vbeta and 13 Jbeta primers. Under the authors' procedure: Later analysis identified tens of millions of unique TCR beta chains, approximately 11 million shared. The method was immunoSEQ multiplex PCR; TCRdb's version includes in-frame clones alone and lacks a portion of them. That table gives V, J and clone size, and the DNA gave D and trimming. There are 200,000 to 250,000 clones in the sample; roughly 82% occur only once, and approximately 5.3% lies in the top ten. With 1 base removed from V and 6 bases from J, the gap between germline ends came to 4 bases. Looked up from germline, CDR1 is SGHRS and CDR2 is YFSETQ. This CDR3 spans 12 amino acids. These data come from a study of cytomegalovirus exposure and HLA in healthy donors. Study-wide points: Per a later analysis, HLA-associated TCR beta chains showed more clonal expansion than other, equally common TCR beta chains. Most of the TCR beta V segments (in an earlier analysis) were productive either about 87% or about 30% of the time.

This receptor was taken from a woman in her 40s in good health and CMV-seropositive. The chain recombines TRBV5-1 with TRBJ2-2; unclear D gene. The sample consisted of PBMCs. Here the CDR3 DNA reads TGCGCCAGCAGCTTGTTCGCCGGGGAGCTGTTTTTT. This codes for CASSLFAGELFF.